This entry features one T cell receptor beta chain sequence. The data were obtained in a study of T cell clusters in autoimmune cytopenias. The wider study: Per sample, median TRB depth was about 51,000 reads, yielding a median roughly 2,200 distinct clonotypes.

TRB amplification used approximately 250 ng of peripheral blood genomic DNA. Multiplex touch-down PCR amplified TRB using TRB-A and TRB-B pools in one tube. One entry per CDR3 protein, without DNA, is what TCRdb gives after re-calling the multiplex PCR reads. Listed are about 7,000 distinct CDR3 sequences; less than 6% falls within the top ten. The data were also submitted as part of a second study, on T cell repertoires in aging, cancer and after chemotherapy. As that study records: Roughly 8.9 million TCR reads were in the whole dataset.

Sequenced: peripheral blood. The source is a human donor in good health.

This CDR3 reads CASSQNRQETQYF. The V call is TRBV18, the J call TRBJ2-5. The germline V gene has CDR1 KGHSH and CDR2 LQKENI. The CDR3 runs to 13 residues.